Shown below are 2 T cell receptor beta chains from a single sample sequenced in a study of radiotherapy plus CTLA-4 blockade in lung cancer. This table comes from immunoSEQ multiplex PCR, and its TCRdb copy is limited to in-frame clones, with some not included. Among about 99,000 clones listed, around 88% were seen once. Specimen: peripheral blood, collected from a patient treated with radiotherapy plus ipilimumab. These receptors originate from a human donor with non-small cell lung cancer that progressed on radiotherapy plus ipilimumab.

The chain joins TRBV4-2 to TRBJ2-7, with 8 bases lining up with TRBD2. J was trimmed by 6 bases and V by 2 bases; bases with no gene match: 6. CDR3 length equals 14 residues. CDR1 is LGHNA and CDR2 is YNFKEQ in the germline V gene. The DNA of the CDR3 is TGTGCCAGCAGCCAACCGGCGGGAGGTGGCGAGCAGTACTTC. This codes for CASSQPAGGGEQYF.

The table lists this clone with a count of one. The chain links TRBV6-4 to TRBJ2-1; maybe TRBD2 (6 bases). V was shortened by 3 bases and J by 0 bases, with 9 bases between the two germline ends. CDR1 and CDR2 (germline): MRHNA, SNTAGT. The CDR3 is 15 amino acids. The CDR3 loop reads CASSEGGSSYNEQFF. CDR3 nucleotide sequence: TGTGCCAGCAGTGAAGGAGGGAGCTCCTACAATGAGCAGTTCTTC.